Listed below are T cell receptor beta chains from one sample, sequenced in a study of blood T cells in healthy people across ages. TCRdb re-analysed the 5' RACE reads in MiXCR, keeping a single row per CDR3 protein. Among about 970,000 distinct CDR3 sequences, around 54% were seen once, and the ten largest hold 20% to 25%. The sample comprised blood. The receptor source for this set is an older woman in good health. The CDR3 runs from the conserved cysteine through the conserved F or W. The order of the fields is V gene, clone size, D gene, CDR3 length, J gene, CDR3 protein, CDR3 DNA. D genes are given only for firm matches. Some rows mark clone size as missing; the rest say once, few, many or name a class of expanded clone.

v_call: TRBV18
clone_size: NA
d_call: TRBD2
cdr3_length: 17
j_call: TRBJ2-3
cdr3_aa: CASSPSTSGIVGDTQYF
cdr3_nt: TGTGCCAGCTCACCATCGACTAGCGGGATAGTGGGAGATACGCAGTATTTT

v_call: TRBV30
clone_size: NA
d_call: TRBD1
cdr3_length: 14
j_call: TRBJ2-7
cdr3_aa: CAWSLGTATYEQYF
cdr3_nt: TGTGCCTGGAGTCTCGGGACAGCTACCTACGAGCAGTACTTC

v_call: TRBV20-1
clone_size: NA
d_call: NA
cdr3_length: 15
j_call: TRBJ1-4
cdr3_aa: CSADAGFATNEKLFF
cdr3_nt: TGCAGTGCTGACGCAGGGTTTGCAACTAATGAAAAACTGTTTTTT

v_call: TRBV10-3
clone_size: NA
d_call: NA
cdr3_length: 12
j_call: TRBJ2-5
cdr3_aa: CAISEPRETQYF
cdr3_nt: TGTGCCATCAGTGAGCCCAGGGAGACCCAGTACTTC

v_call: TRBV6-1
clone_size: NA
d_call: NA
cdr3_length: 16
j_call: TRBJ2-6
cdr3_aa: CASSATHYAGANVLTF
cdr3_nt: TGTGCCAGCAGTGCAACTCACTATGCTGGGGCCAACGTCCTGACTTTC

v_call: TRBV6-6
clone_size: NA
d_call: NA
cdr3_length: 14
j_call: TRBJ2-3
cdr3_aa: CATSTGSSTDTQYF
cdr3_nt: TGTGCCACCTCGACGGGATCTAGCACAGATACGCAGTATTTT

v_call: TRBV19
clone_size: few
d_call: TRBD1
cdr3_length: 14
j_call: TRBJ2-6
cdr3_aa: CASSTGTASGVLTF
cdr3_nt: TGTGCCAGTAGTACCGGGACAGCCTCGGGCGTCCTGACTTTC

v_call: TRBV29-1
clone_size: NA
d_call: NA
cdr3_length: 14
j_call: TRBJ2-5
cdr3_aa: CSVDLSGSQETQYF
cdr3_nt: TGCAGCGTTGATTTAAGTGGCAGTCAAGAGACCCAGTACTTC

v_call: TRBV7-9
clone_size: few
d_call: TRBD1
cdr3_length: 16
j_call: TRBJ2-7
cdr3_aa: CASSSNSGTGRHEQYF
cdr3_nt: TGTGCCAGCAGCTCTAATTCCGGGACAGGGCGCCACGAGCAGTACTTC

v_call: TRBV5-6
clone_size: NA
d_call: TRBD1
cdr3_length: 16
j_call: TRBJ1-6
cdr3_aa: CASSLYYRGSLSPLHF
cdr3_nt: TGTGCCAGCAGCTTGTACTACAGGGGCTCTCTTTCACCCCTCCACTTT

v_call: TRBV4-1
clone_size: many
d_call: NA
cdr3_length: 13
j_call: TRBJ2-5
cdr3_aa: CASSRGPQETQYF
cdr3_nt: TGTGCCAGCAGTCGGGGCCCCCAAGAGACCCAGTACTTC

v_call: TRBV28
clone_size: few
d_call: NA
cdr3_length: 14
j_call: TRBJ2-7
cdr3_aa: CASTPGDTFYEQYF
cdr3_nt: TGTGCCAGCACCCCTGGGGATACTTTCTACGAGCAGTACTTC

v_call: TRBV20-1
clone_size: NA
d_call: TRBD1
cdr3_length: 14
j_call: TRBJ1-5
cdr3_aa: CSARRGQGGQPQHF
cdr3_nt: TGCAGTGCTAGGAGGGGACAGGGGGGTCAGCCCCAGCATTTT

v_call: TRBV6-6
clone_size: NA
d_call: TRBD2
cdr3_length: 15
j_call: TRBJ2-1
cdr3_aa: CASSDPTSGRDEQFF
cdr3_nt: TGTGCCAGCAGTGACCCGACTAGCGGGAGGGATGAGCAGTTCTTC

v_call: TRBV29-1
clone_size: NA
d_call: TRBD2
cdr3_length: 16
j_call: TRBJ2-7
cdr3_aa: CSVRGKRESAIYEQYF
cdr3_nt: TGCAGCGTTCGTGGGAAGCGGGAGTCCGCAATCTACGAGCAGTACTTC

v_call: TRBV4-1
clone_size: NA
d_call: NA
cdr3_length: 14
j_call: TRBJ2-7
cdr3_aa: CASSHGGSAYEQYF
cdr3_nt: TGCGCCAGCAGCCATGGGGGCAGCGCCTACGAGCAGTACTTC

v_call: TRBV5-4
clone_size: once
d_call: NA
cdr3_length: 14
j_call: TRBJ2-7
cdr3_aa: CASTLEQGVYEQYF
cdr3_nt: TGTGCCAGCACATTGGAGCAGGGCGTCTACGAGCAGTACTTC

v_call: TRBV5-4
clone_size: NA
d_call: NA
cdr3_length: 16
j_call: TRBJ2-4
cdr3_aa: CASSLDGGLAKNIQYF
cdr3_nt: TGTGCCAGCAGCTTGGATGGGGGGTTAGCCAAAAACATTCAGTACTTC

v_call: TRBV20-1
clone_size: NA
d_call: TRBD1
cdr3_length: 14
j_call: TRBJ2-7
cdr3_aa: CSAQDRRSSYEQYF
cdr3_nt: TGCAGTGCGCAGGACAGGAGGAGCTCCTACGAGCAGTACTTC

v_call: TRBV20-1
clone_size: NA
d_call: NA
cdr3_length: 14
j_call: TRBJ1-5
cdr3_aa: CSAPGREGNQPQHF
cdr3_nt: TGCAGTGCTCCCGGTAGAGAGGGCAATCAGCCCCAGCATTTT

v_call: TRBV3-1
clone_size: NA
d_call: NA
cdr3_length: 14
j_call: TRBJ2-5
cdr3_aa: CASSTGTTRETQYF
cdr3_nt: TGTGCCAGCAGCACCGGGACAACTAGGGAGACCCAGTACTTC

v_call: TRBV20-1
clone_size: few
d_call: NA
cdr3_length: 16
j_call: TRBJ2-1
cdr3_aa: CSAPRRNRMSYNEQFF
cdr3_nt: TGCAGTGCCCCGAGGAGGAATCGAATGTCGTACAATGAGCAGTTCTTC

v_call: TRBV20-1
clone_size: NA
d_call: TRBD2
cdr3_length: 14
j_call: TRBJ2-3
cdr3_aa: CSARKRDPTDTQYF
cdr3_nt: TGCAGTGCCAGAAAGCGGGACCCCACAGATACGCAGTATTTT

v_call: TRBV7-3
clone_size: NA
d_call: TRBD2
cdr3_length: 15
j_call: TRBJ2-1
cdr3_aa: CASSSASGRATEQFF
cdr3_nt: TGTGCCAGCAGCTCGGCTAGCGGGAGGGCCACTGAGCAGTTCTTC

v_call: TRBV6-2/TRBV6-3
clone_size: NA
d_call: NA
cdr3_length: 11
j_call: TRBJ2-7
cdr3_aa: CASSPLREQYF
cdr3_nt: TGTGCCAGCAGTCCCCTACGCGAGCAGTACTTC

v_call: TRBV27
clone_size: NA
d_call: NA
cdr3_length: 16
j_call: TRBJ2-3
cdr3_aa: CASAAYRDLLPDTQYF
cdr3_nt: TGTGCCAGCGCCGCCTACCGGGACCTTCTGCCAGATACGCAGTATTTT

v_call: TRBV7-9
clone_size: once
d_call: TRBD1
cdr3_length: 14
j_call: TRBJ1-2
cdr3_aa: CASSLPGTGNGYTF
cdr3_nt: TGTGCCAGCAGCTTACCCGGGACAGGGAATGGCTACACCTTC

v_call: TRBV7-9
clone_size: many
d_call: NA
cdr3_length: 15
j_call: TRBJ1-2
cdr3_aa: CASSSTGSIYYGYTF
cdr3_nt: TGTGCCAGCAGTAGTACGGGGTCCATTTACTATGGCTACACCTTC

v_call: TRBV12-3/TRBV12-4
clone_size: NA
d_call: TRBD2
cdr3_length: 14
j_call: TRBJ2-7
cdr3_aa: CASSLAGGQYEQYF
cdr3_nt: TGTGCCAGCAGTCTGGCGGGAGGGCAGTACGAGCAGTACTTC

v_call: TRBV29-1
clone_size: few
d_call: TRBD2
cdr3_length: 12
j_call: TRBJ2-7
cdr3_aa: CSVARGGQLQYF
cdr3_nt: TGCAGCGTTGCGCGGGGGGGGCAGCTACAGTACTTC

v_call: TRBV13
clone_size: few
d_call: NA
cdr3_length: 13
j_call: TRBJ1-2
cdr3_aa: CASSHTEAHGYTF
cdr3_nt: TGTGCCAGCAGCCATACAGAGGCCCATGGCTACACCTTC

v_call: TRBV6-2/TRBV6-3
clone_size: NA
d_call: NA
cdr3_length: 15
j_call: TRBJ2-7
cdr3_aa: CASSLRQQIPYEQYF
cdr3_nt: TGTGCCAGCAGTCTTCGTCAGCAGATCCCCTACGAGCAGTACTTC

v_call: TRBV6-5
clone_size: NA
d_call: NA
cdr3_length: 13
j_call: TRBJ2-1
cdr3_aa: CASSSTPAHEQFF
cdr3_nt: TGTGCCAGCAGTTCAACGCCGGCCCATGAGCAGTTCTTC

v_call: TRBV7-9
clone_size: NA
d_call: TRBD1
cdr3_length: 16
j_call: TRBJ2-3
cdr3_aa: CASSRPRDRVVDTQYF
cdr3_nt: TGTGCCAGCAGTCGCCCCCGGGACAGGGTGGTAGATACGCAGTATTTT

v_call: TRBV20-1
clone_size: NA
d_call: NA
cdr3_length: 16
j_call: TRBJ2-7
cdr3_aa: CSARASRGSGSYEQYF
cdr3_nt: TGCAGTGCTAGAGCGAGTCGCGGGTCTGGGAGCTACGAGCAGTACTTC

v_call: TRBV2
clone_size: NA
d_call: NA
cdr3_length: 17
j_call: TRBJ1-3
cdr3_aa: CASAVDRDGVSGNTIYF
cdr3_nt: TGTGCCAGCGCTGTGGACCGGGACGGCGTCTCTGGAAACACCATATATTTT

v_call: TRBV6-2/TRBV6-3
clone_size: NA
d_call: NA
cdr3_length: 20
j_call: TRBJ2-3
cdr3_aa: CASSYSSGRRGTPSTDTQYF
cdr3_nt: TGTGCCAGCAGTTACTCGAGTGGCAGGAGAGGCACCCCTAGCACAGATACGCAGTATTTT

v_call: TRBV29-1
clone_size: NA
d_call: NA
cdr3_length: 14
j_call: TRBJ1-2
cdr3_aa: CSVEDRDLYCGYTF
cdr3_nt: TGCAGCGTTGAAGATCGGGACCTGTACTGTGGCTACACCTTC

v_call: TRBV20-1
clone_size: NA
d_call: NA
cdr3_length: 13
j_call: TRBJ1-2
cdr3_aa: CSASPQGSYGYTF
cdr3_nt: TGCAGTGCTAGTCCCCAGGGATCCTATGGCTACACCTTC

v_call: TRBV12-3/TRBV12-4
clone_size: NA
d_call: NA
cdr3_length: 16
j_call: TRBJ2-2
cdr3_aa: CASSSSYHMFTGELFF
cdr3_nt: TGTGCCAGCAGTTCCTCTTACCACATGTTCACCGGGGAGCTGTTTTTT

v_call: TRBV4-1
clone_size: NA
d_call: NA
cdr3_length: 17
j_call: TRBJ2-3
cdr3_aa: CASSQDDDAVRTDTQYF
cdr3_nt: TGCGCCAGCAGCCAAGATGACGACGCCGTGCGGACAGATACGCAGTATTTT

v_call: TRBV7-6
clone_size: NA
d_call: TRBD1
cdr3_length: 15
j_call: TRBJ2-7
cdr3_aa: CASSSQGARTYEQYF
cdr3_nt: TGTGCCAGCAGCTCGCAGGGGGCGCGAACCTACGAGCAGTACTTC

v_call: TRBV28
clone_size: NA
d_call: NA
cdr3_length: 16
j_call: TRBJ1-4
cdr3_aa: CASSSPGVITIEKLFF
cdr3_nt: TGTGCCAGCAGTAGCCCAGGGGTTATAACTATTGAAAAACTGTTTTTT

v_call: TRBV18
clone_size: NA
d_call: TRBD1
cdr3_length: 15
j_call: TRBJ2-5
cdr3_aa: CASSFGQEDLQTQYF
cdr3_nt: TGTGCCAGCTCATTCGGACAGGAAGATTTACAGACCCAGTACTTC

v_call: TRBV28
clone_size: NA
d_call: NA
cdr3_length: 12
j_call: TRBJ2-7
cdr3_aa: CDSGLATYEQYF
cdr3_nt: TGTGACAGCGGGCTAGCTACCTACGAGCAGTACTTC

v_call: TRBV18
clone_size: NA
d_call: TRBD1
cdr3_length: 15
j_call: TRBJ1-5
cdr3_aa: CASSLQGAGDQPQHF
cdr3_nt: TGTGCCAGCTCACTACAGGGGGCGGGAGATCAGCCCCAGCATTTT

v_call: TRBV12-3/TRBV12-4
clone_size: NA
d_call: TRBD2
cdr3_length: 16
j_call: TRBJ2-5
cdr3_aa: CASSTGLAGDQKTQYF
cdr3_nt: TGTGCCAGCAGTACAGGACTAGCGGGTGACCAAAAGACCCAGTACTTC

v_call: TRBV20-1
clone_size: NA
d_call: TRBD2
cdr3_length: 15
j_call: TRBJ2-4
cdr3_aa: CSARSSGSPFEEQYF
cdr3_nt: TGCAGTGCTAGGTCTAGCGGGAGCCCCTTTGAGGAGCAGTACTTC

v_call: TRBV18
clone_size: few
d_call: NA
cdr3_length: 13
j_call: TRBJ2-7
cdr3_aa: CASSPGKDVEQYF
cdr3_nt: TGTGCCAGCTCACCGGGTAAGGATGTCGAGCAGTACTTC

v_call: TRBV15
clone_size: few
d_call: NA
cdr3_length: 11
j_call: TRBJ2-1
cdr3_aa: CATQGYNEQFF
cdr3_nt: TGTGCCACCCAGGGGTACAATGAGCAGTTCTTC

v_call: TRBV28
clone_size: NA
d_call: NA
cdr3_length: 14
j_call: TRBJ2-5
cdr3_aa: CASSLVSRVNEQYF
cdr3_nt: TGTGCCAGCAGTTTAGTTTCTAGGGTCAATGAGCAGTACTTC

v_call: TRBV28
clone_size: NA
d_call: NA
cdr3_length: 14
j_call: TRBJ2-7
cdr3_aa: CASSSPTVPYEQYF
cdr3_nt: TGTGCCAGCAGTTCCCCGACAGTTCCCTACGAGCAGTACTTC

v_call: TRBV27
clone_size: NA
d_call: TRBD1
cdr3_length: 18
j_call: TRBJ2-7
cdr3_aa: CASKPLLRDSRGSYEQYF
cdr3_nt: TGTGCCAGCAAACCTTTACTCCGGGACAGCCGTGGGTCCTACGAGCAGTACTTC

v_call: TRBV29-1
clone_size: NA
d_call: NA
cdr3_length: 15
j_call: TRBJ2-5
cdr3_aa: CSVVPPGWTVETQYF
cdr3_nt: TGCAGCGTTGTCCCCCCAGGCTGGACAGTAGAGACCCAGTACTTC

v_call: TRBV28
clone_size: NA
d_call: TRBD1
cdr3_length: 14
j_call: TRBJ2-1
cdr3_aa: CASRGTGYYNEQFF
cdr3_nt: TGTGCCAGCAGAGGGACAGGGTACTACAATGAGCAGTTCTTC

v_call: TRBV5-1
clone_size: NA
d_call: NA
cdr3_length: 15
j_call: TRBJ2-6
cdr3_aa: CASSFRFSGANVPTF
cdr3_nt: TGCGCCAGCAGCTTCAGGTTCTCTGGGGCCAACGTCCCGACTTTC

v_call: TRBV7-2
clone_size: many
d_call: NA
cdr3_length: 15
j_call: TRBJ1-5
cdr3_aa: CASSSSGDHNQPQHF
cdr3_nt: TGTGCCAGCAGCTCCTCGGGGGACCACAATCAGCCCCAGCATTTT

v_call: TRBV28
clone_size: once
d_call: NA
cdr3_length: 15
j_call: TRBJ2-5
cdr3_aa: CASFDLARSQGAQYF
cdr3_nt: TGTGCCAGCTTTGATCTAGCTAGGTCCCAAGGGGCCCAGTACTTC